This TCR beta chain was identified during a study of Ad26.COV2.S vaccination and SARS-CoV-2 variants. The assay was immunoSEQ multiplex PCR, and TCRdb's table has in-frame clones only and misses some. Altogether about 390,000 clones are present, approximately 91% being singletons, with the ten largest covering under 4%. General study findings and limits: Among vaccine recipients, spike-specific TCR breadth exceeded that of placebo recipients. It was reported that spike-specific CD8+ and CD4+ T cell responses were substantially broad after vaccination.

Treatment meaning: 15 to 20 received Ad26.COV2.S at low or high dose, single or two shots; roughly 5 received placebo; per-sample allocation not given. Sampling was done on day 63 after the first vaccine or placebo injection. Boston hosted the donor, who was an adult aged 18-55 years. Vaccine was an Ad26 vector expressing Wuhan-strain SARS-CoV-2 spike. A note on this clone: Its antigen is still unknown.

V lost 0 bases and J lost 3, with 19 bases in between. Germline CDR1 and CDR2: MGHRA and YSYEKL. This CDR3 comprises 18 residues. The sequence derives from a person between 18 and 65 years old who received the Ad26.COV2.S COVID-19 vaccine or a placebo. The V gene is TRBV4-1, the J gene TRBJ2-3, with D maybe TRBD1 (6 bases). Source: peripheral blood, taken in a trial of Ad26.COV2.S vaccine versus placebo. The CDR3 spells CASSQDPKGVGLTDTQYF. In DNA, the CDR3 is TGCGCCAGCAGCCAAGACCCTAAGGGGGTCGGGTTAACAGATACGCAGTATTTT.